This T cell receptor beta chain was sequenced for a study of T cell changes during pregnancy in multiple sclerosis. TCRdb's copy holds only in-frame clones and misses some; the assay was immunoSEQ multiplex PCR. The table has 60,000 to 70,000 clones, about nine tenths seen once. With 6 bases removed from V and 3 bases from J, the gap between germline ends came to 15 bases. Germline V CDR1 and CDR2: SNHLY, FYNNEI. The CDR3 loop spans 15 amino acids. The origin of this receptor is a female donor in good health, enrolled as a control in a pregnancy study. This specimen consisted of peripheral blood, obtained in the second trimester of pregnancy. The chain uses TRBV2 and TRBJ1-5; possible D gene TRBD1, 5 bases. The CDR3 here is CASRAAGQSNQPQHF. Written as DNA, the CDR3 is TGTGCCAGCAGGGCCGCAGGGCAATCCAATCAGCCCCAGCATTTT. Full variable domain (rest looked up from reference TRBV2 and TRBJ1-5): EPEVTQTPSHQVTQMGQEVILRCVPISNHLYFYWYRQILGQKVEFLVSFYNNEISEKSEIFDDQFSVERPDGSNFTLKIRSTKLEDSAMYFCASRAAGQSNQPQHFGDGTRLSIL.